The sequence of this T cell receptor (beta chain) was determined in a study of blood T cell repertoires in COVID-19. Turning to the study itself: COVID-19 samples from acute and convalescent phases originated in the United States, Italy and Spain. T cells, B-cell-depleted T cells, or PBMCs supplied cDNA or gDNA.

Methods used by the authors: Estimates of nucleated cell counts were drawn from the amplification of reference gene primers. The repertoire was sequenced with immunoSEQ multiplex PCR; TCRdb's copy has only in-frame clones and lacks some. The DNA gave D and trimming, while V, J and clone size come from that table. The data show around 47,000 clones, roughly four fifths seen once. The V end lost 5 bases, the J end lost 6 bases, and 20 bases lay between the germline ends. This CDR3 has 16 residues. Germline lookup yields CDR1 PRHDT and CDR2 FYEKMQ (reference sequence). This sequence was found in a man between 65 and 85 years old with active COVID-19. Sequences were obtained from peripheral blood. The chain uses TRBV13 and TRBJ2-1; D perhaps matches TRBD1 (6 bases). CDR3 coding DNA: TGTGCCAGCAGCCCGCGCGGCCAAGGGGGTGTCAATGAGCAGTTCTTC. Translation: CASSPRGQGGVNEQFF.